Following are 22 T cell receptor beta chains from one sample sequenced in a study of neurological immune-mediated disorders. As for time point: longitudinal time-point 3. TCRdb fed the 5' RACE reads into MiXCR, producing one record per CDR3 protein. The data show 93,000 or so distinct CDR3 sequences, roughly a tenth seen once. Sequenced: PBMCs. Receptors originate from a female donor with HTLV-1-associated myelopathy (HAM/TSP).

This clonotype was observed at least ten times. CDR3 amino acids: CASKLFRDIETQYF. The CDR3 coding sequence is TGTGCCAGCAAGTTATTTAGGGACATCGAGACCCAGTACTTC. J is TRBJ2-5 and V is TRBV6-5; tentative D call: TRBD1 (6 bases). The CDR3 runs 14 residues. The ends were cut back, 7 bases at V and 5 bases at J, with 17 bases in the middle. The germline V gene has CDR1 MNHEY and CDR2 SVGAGI.

In this sample, this clonotype turned up many times. The chain combines TRBV11-2 with TRBJ2-2; either TRBD1 or TRBD2 may supply D (6 bases each). Germline CDR1 is SGHAT and CDR2 is FQNNGV. The CDR3 is 17 residues long. Deletions cut 0 bases from V and 1 base from J, with 12 bases between. Written as DNA, the CDR3 is TGTGCCAGCAGCTTAGAACTACAGGGACTGAACACCGGGGAGCTGTTTTTT. Translated: CASSLELQGLNTGELFF.

A few counts support this clonotype. The rearrangement uses TRBV7-9 and TRBJ2-6; 8 positions agree with TRBD1. This CDR3 is 17 amino acids long. Germline V gene lookup returns CDR1 SEHNR and CDR2 FQNEAQ (reference sequence). The trim removed 3 bases at V and 0 bases at J, leaving 4 bases unmatched. The CDR3 sequence: CASSFQGASSGANVLTF. The CDR3, as DNA: TGTGCCAGCAGCTTCCAGGGGGCCTCCTCTGGGGCCAACGTCCTGACTTTC.

This clonotype was counted many times. The J gene is TRBJ2-7, the V gene TRBV6-2 or TRBV6-3, with TRBD1 matching over 10 bases. CDR3 length: 14 residues. Trimming removed 6 bases from V and 7 bases from J; junction bases left unmatched: 9. The germline V gene encodes CDR1 MNHEY and CDR2 SVGEGT. CDR3 sequence reads: CASSQGQGVEEQYF. The DNA for the CDR3 is TGTGCCAGCAGCCAAGGACAGGGGGTGGAGGAGCAGTACTTC.

This clonotype was seen at least ten times. This chain uses TRBV2 with TRBJ2-3; no firm D call. The CDR3 contains 14 residues. The germline V gene encodes CDR1 SNHLY and CDR2 FYNNEI. V lost 6 bases and J 2 bases, leaving 12 bases between the germline ends. In DNA, the CDR3 is TGTGCCAGCAGCGGAAGCTACTACACAGATACGCAGTATTTT. Residues: CASSGSYYTDTQYF.

This clonotype was recorded at least ten times. The gene calls are TRBV25-1 and TRBJ1-6; D perhaps matches TRBD1 (5 bases). From germline, CDR1 is MGHDK and CDR2 SYGVNS. CDR3 size: 15 residues. Trimming pared 1 base from V and 7 bases from J, leaving 11 bases between. CDR3 sequence (DNA): TGTGCCAGCAGTGAATTACAGGTTTCCAATTCACCCCTCCACTTT. Its protein product is CASSELQVSNSPLHF.

This clonotype was observed at least ten times. V gene TRBV20-1 combines with J gene TRBJ2-3; 7 bases match TRBD1. The CDR3 has 14 amino acids. Trimming cost V 3 bases and J 2 bases; bases outside gene matches: 5. Per the germline V gene, CDR1 is DFQATT and CDR2 is SNEGSKA (reference sequence). CDR3 nucleotides: TGCAGTGCTAGTAGACAGGGATACACAGATACGCAGTATTTT. Translation: CSASRQGYTDTQYF.

This clonotype was seen a few times. The rearrangement joins TRBV7-2 to TRBJ2-7; 7 positions match TRBD2. After removal of 1 base from V and 4 bases from J, the junction contained 7 bases not matched to a gene. CDR1 is SGHTA, CDR2 FQGNSA, per germline. The CDR3 loop spans 15 amino acids. The CDR3 region is CASSLVAGREYEQYF. For the CDR3, the DNA is TGTGCCAGCAGCTTAGTTGCAGGGAGGGAGTACGAGCAGTACTTC.

V is TRBV25-1 and J is TRBJ2-1, with 10 bases matching TRBD1. Per the germline V gene, CDR1 is MGHDK and CDR2 is SYGVNS. V was pared by 7 bases and J by 5 bases, with 5 bases of the junction left unmatched. The CDR3 has 14 residues. CDR3 nucleotide sequence: TGTGCCAGCACCAAGGGACAGGGGAACAATGAGCAGTTCTTC. Translated, it gives CASTKGQGNNEQFF.

This clonotype was counted ten times or more. V gene TRBV7-8 combines with J gene TRBJ2-3; D is uncertain. CDR1 and CDR2 (germline): SGHVS, FQNEAQ. The CDR3 contains 12 residues. V was clipped by 3 bases and J by 6 bases, with 7 bases between them. The CDR3 bases are TGTGCCAGCAGCTTTATGGGGGATACGCAGTATTTT. Amino acid sequence: CASSFMGDTQYF.

In this sample, this clonotype turned up many times. V usage is TRBV5-1 and J usage is TRBJ2-7; 7 nucleotides agree with TRBD1. The CDR3 sequence is 14 residues long. Germline values: CDR1 SGHRS, CDR2 YFSETQ. V shed 3 bases, J shed 5 bases, and the junction held 8 bases outside the gene matches. This chain's CDR3 is CASSWGPTGDEQYF. The CDR3 DNA follows: TGCGCCAGCAGCTGGGGACCTACAGGGGACGAGCAGTACTTC.

This clonotype has a count of ten or more. This sequence joins TRBV7-2 and TRBJ1-4; the D is unclear. Germline-derived CDR1 and CDR2 are SGHTA and FQGNSA. The CDR3 covers 13 residues. The ends were cut back, 5 bases at V and 8 bases at J, with 12 bases in the middle. In DNA, the CDR3 is TGTGCCAGCAGCCCCCGGGCGAAGGAAAAACTGTTTTTT. Its translation: CASSPRAKEKLFF.

This clonotype came up a few times. V gene TRBV20-1 combines with J gene TRBJ1-5; D may be TRBD1 (5 bases). The CDR3 is made up of 15 amino acids. Germline V gene lookup returns CDR1 DFQATT and CDR2 SNEGSKA (reference sequence). V was trimmed by 6 bases and J by 6 bases, leaving 21 bases between them. The CDR3 protein is CSAGSGISGGQPQHF. DNA for the CDR3: TGCAGTGCGGGATCAGGGATTTCGGGAGGTCAGCCCCAGCATTTT.

V gene TRBV15 combines with J gene TRBJ2-1, with D perhaps TRBD1 (7 bases). The V end lost 4 bases, the J end lost 1 base, and 17 bases lay between the germline ends. Germline V CDR1 and CDR2: LNHNV, YYDKDF (reference sequence). The CDR3 runs to 17 residues. The CDR3 coding sequence is TGTGCCACCAGCAATAGGGAGGACAGGAGTTCCTACAATGAGCAGTTCTTC. This codes for CATSNREDRSSYNEQFF.

This clonotype was recorded many times. The chain couples TRBV2 to TRBJ2-7, with 7 bases identical to TRBD1. The CDR3 is 14 residues long. The junction had 9 bases not matched to a gene; V was cut back by 6 bases and J by 4 bases. CDR1 is SNHLY and CDR2 is FYNNEI in the germline V gene. CDR3: CASSDFRDRYEQYF. The CDR3 nucleotides read TGTGCCAGCAGCGATTTCCGGGACAGATACGAGCAGTACTTC.

This clonotype was detected ten times or more. The chain carries TRBV20-1 and TRBJ1-5; D is unclear. The length of the CDR3 is 13 residues. Germline CDR1 reads DFQATT; CDR2 reads SNEGSKA (reference sequence). With 4 bases removed from V and 7 bases from J, the gap between germline ends came to 14 bases. The CDR3 sequence: CSAMTPAGQPQHF. CDR3 DNA: TGCAGTGCTATGACGCCAGCGGGACAGCCCCAGCATTTT.

This chain connects TRBV10-3 to TRBJ2-7; perhaps D is TRBD1 or TRBD2 (6 bases each). V was cut by 8 bases and J by 2 bases, with 10 bases left in between. The germline V gene encodes CDR1 ENHRY and CDR2 SYGVKD. The CDR3 consists of 12 residues. Here the CDR3 DNA reads TGTGCCATCGCGGGGACAACCTACGAGCAGTACTTC. This encodes CAIAGTTYEQYF.

In its sample, this clonotype was seen many times. This chain links TRBV28 with TRBJ2-7; TRBD1 matches at 11 bases. Germline lookup yields CDR1 MDHEN and CDR2 SYDVKM. V lost 6 bases and J lost 3; bases outside the gene matches: 4. The CDR3 spans 14 residues. In DNA form, the CDR3 reads TGTGCCAGCAGCGCCGGGACAGGGGGCTACGAGCAGTACTTC. Translation gives CASSAGTGGYEQYF.

There are many counts of this clonotype. The chain employs TRBV29-1 and TRBJ1-1; 11 nucleotides line up with TRBD1. Germline loops: CDR1 SQVTM, CDR2 ANQGSEA. This CDR3 spans 15 amino acids. The V and J ends lost 1 base and 5 bases, in that order; junction bases with no gene match: 6. CDR3 loop: CSVEAWDRGNTEAFF. The CDR3 bases are TGCAGCGTTGAAGCCTGGGACAGGGGGAATACTGAAGCTTTCTTT.

This clonotype has at least ten counts. The chain couples TRBV18 to TRBJ1-5; the D gene is possibly TRBD1 (5 bases). V was trimmed by 2 bases and J by 7 bases, leaving 9 bases between them. The CDR3 length is 13 residues. Germline assignment: CDR1 KGHSH and CDR2 LQKENI. The CDR3 reads CASSPYRDQPQHF. The CDR3 region has the DNA TGTGCCAGCTCACCATACCGGGACCAGCCCCAGCATTTT.

This clonotype appeared many times. The rearrangement links TRBV28 to TRBJ1-4; D gene ambiguous. V lost 3 bases, J lost 6 bases, and 11 bases lay in between. The CDR3 totals 14 residues. Germline loops: CDR1 MDHEN, CDR2 SYDVKM. The CDR3 DNA follows: TGTGCCAGCAGTTTCGGAGGGCTGGATGAAAAACTGTTTTTT. Amino acids: CASSFGGLDEKLFF. The variable domain in full, completed from reference TRBV28 and TRBJ1-4, reads DVKVTQSSRYLVKRTGEKVFLECVQDMDHENMFWYRQDPGLGLRLIYFSYDVKMKEKGDIPEGYSVSREKKERFSLILESASTNQTSMYLCASSFGGLDEKLFFGSGTQLSVL.

The sample holds many counts of this clonotype. V usage is TRBV5-5 and J usage is TRBJ2-5; 10 bases line up with TRBD2. Germline loops: CDR1 SGHKS, CDR2 YYEKEE (reference sequence). This CDR3 is 16 amino acids long. Trimming removed 0 bases from V and 1 base from J; junction bases left unmatched: 3. The CDR3 sequence is CASSLAVAGGQETQYF. The CDR3 region has the DNA TGTGCCAGCAGCTTGGCGGTAGCGGGGGGCCAAGAGACCCAGTACTTC. The full variable domain, with the rest looked up from reference TRBV5-5 and TRBJ2-5, is DAGVTQSPTHLIKTRGQQVTLRCSPISGHKSVSWYQQVLGQGPQFIFQYYEKEERGRGNFPDRFSARQFPNYSSELNVNALLLGDSALYLCASSLAVAGGQETQYFGPGTRLLVL.